This T cell receptor beta chain was captured by sequencing in a study of molecular identifiers for immune sequencing clone quantification. Looking at the study overall: In replicates, RNA from approximately 20,000 or 100,000 naive CD8 cells was divided five ways and four parts were sequenced. Overall study results and limits: Even with more than 950,000 naive cells present, spiked Jurkat TCR RNA from one cell was reportedly detectable.

As previously described, bulk TCR libraries were made using listed TCR primers. One entry per CDR3 protein results from TCRdb running MiXCR on the PCR reads. The data show 490,000 or so distinct CDR3 sequences, around 25% seen once. Naive CD8 libraries were made from roughly 20,000 to 1,000,000 sorted cells, and they used 10%, 30% or 50% RNA. The germline V and J ends were trimmed by 5 bases and 3 bases, with 20 bases remaining between them. The CDR3 has 16 amino acids. Germline CDR1 and CDR2: MDHEN and SYDVKM. This clonotype was detected a few times. The antigen remains unidentified. The clonotype was recovered from a human donor in good health. Some libraries in this study had Jurkat cell RNA spiked in. Sequenced input: naive CD8+ T cells from blood, with Jurkat cell RNA spiked in. Subset here: FACS-sorted CD8+CD4-CCR7+CD45RA+ naive T cells. The chain uses TRBV28 and TRBJ2-7, with a weak D call TRBD2 (6 bases). The CDR3 coding sequence is TGTGCCAGCAGTCCATCTCCGGGACTCCCACTCTACGAGCAGTACTTC. Translation gives CASSPSPGLPLYEQYF.